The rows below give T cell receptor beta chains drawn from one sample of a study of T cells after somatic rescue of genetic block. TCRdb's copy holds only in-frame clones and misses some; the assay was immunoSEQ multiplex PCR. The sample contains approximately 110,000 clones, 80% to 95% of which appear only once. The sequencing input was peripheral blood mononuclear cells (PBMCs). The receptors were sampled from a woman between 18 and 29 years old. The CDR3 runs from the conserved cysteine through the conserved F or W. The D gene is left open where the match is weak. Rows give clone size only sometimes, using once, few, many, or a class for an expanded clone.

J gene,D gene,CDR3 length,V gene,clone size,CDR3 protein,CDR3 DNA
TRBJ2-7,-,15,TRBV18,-,CASSPGPGLPYEQYF,TGTGCCAGCTCACCAGGACCAGGCCTTCCCTACGAGCAGTACTTC
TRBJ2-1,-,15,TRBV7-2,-,CASSLAVGSYNEQFF,TGTGCCAGCAGCTTAGCGGTGGGCTCCTACAATGAGCAGTTCTTC
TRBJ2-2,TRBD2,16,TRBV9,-,CASSVGLAGNTGELFF,TGTGCCAGCAGCGTAGGCCTAGCGGGGAACACCGGGGAGCTGTTTTTT
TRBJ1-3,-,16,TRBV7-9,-,CASSPPLVGAGNTIYF,TGTGCCAGCAGCCCCCCTCTTGTTGGGGCAGGAAACACCATATATTTT
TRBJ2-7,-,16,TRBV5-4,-,CASSHIPTQRGDEQYF,TGTGCCAGCAGCCATATCCCGACTCAGCGCGGCGACGAGCAGTACTTC
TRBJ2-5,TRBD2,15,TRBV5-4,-,CASSLTLAGVETQYF,TGTGCCAGCAGCTTGACCCTAGCGGGGGTCGAGACCCAGTACTTC
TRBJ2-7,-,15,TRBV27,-,CASSLAPGLPYEQYF,TGTGCCAGCAGTTTAGCTCCCGGGTTGCCCTACGAGCAGTACTTC
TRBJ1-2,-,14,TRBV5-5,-,CTSSPEQVNYGYTF,TGTACCAGCAGCCCCGAACAGGTTAACTATGGCTACACCTTC
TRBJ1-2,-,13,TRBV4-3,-,CASSQEGWDGYTF,TGCGCCAGCAGCCAAGAGGGATGGGATGGCTACACCTTC
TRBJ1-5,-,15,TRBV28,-,CASSSDNYSNQPQHF,TGTGCCAGCAGTTCGGACAACTATAGCAATCAGCCCCAGCATTTT
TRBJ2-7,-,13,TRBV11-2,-,CASSSRDTYEQYF,TGTGCCAGCAGCTCCAGGGACACCTACGAGCAGTACTTC
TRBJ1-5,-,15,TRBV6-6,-,CASTTPTGSNQPQHF,TGTGCCAGCACCACCCCGACAGGAAGCAATCAGCCCCAGCATTTT
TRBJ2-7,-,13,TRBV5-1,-,CASGRQAMDEQYF,TGCGCCAGCGGCCGGCAGGCCATGGACGAGCAGTACTTC
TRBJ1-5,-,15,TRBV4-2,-,CASSQDGSGGQPQHF,TGTGCCAGCAGCCAAGATGGGTCAGGAGGACAGCCCCAGCATTTT
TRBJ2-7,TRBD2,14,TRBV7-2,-,CASSFTGGPYEQYF,TGTGCCAGCAGCTTTACGGGGGGACCCTACGAGCAGTACTTC
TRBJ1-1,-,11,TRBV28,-,CASTANTEAFF,TGTGCCAGCACTGCGAACACTGAAGCTTTCTTT
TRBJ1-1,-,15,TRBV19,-,CASTPRGHLGTEAFF,TGTGCCAGTACCCCCCGGGGACACTTGGGCACTGAAGCTTTCTTT
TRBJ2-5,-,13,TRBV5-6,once,CASSLATAKTQYF,TGTGCCAGCAGCTTGGCAACAGCGAAGACCCAGTACTTC
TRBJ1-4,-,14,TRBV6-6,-,CASSYRGIHEKLFF,TGTGCCAGCAGTTATCGGGGTATTCATGAAAAACTGTTTTTT
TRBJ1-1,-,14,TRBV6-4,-,CASSTGGAGTEAFF,TGTGCCAGCAGTACTGGGGGGGCAGGCACTGAAGCTTTCTTT
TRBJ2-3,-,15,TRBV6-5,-,CASSSQAGVEDTQYF,TGTGCCAGCAGTTCCCAGGCCGGGGTGGAAGATACGCAGTATTTT
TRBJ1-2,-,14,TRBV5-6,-,CASSKDTAYYGYTF,TGTGCCAGCAGCAAAGACACGGCTTACTATGGCTACACCTTC
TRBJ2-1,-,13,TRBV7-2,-,CAIQRGPSEQQFF,TGTGCCATACAACGGGGGCCCAGTGAACAGCAGTTCTTC
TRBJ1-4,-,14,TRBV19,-,CASSIQSTNEKLFF,TGTGCCAGTAGTATTCAGTCAACTAATGAAAAACTGTTTTTT
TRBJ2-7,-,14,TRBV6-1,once,CASRTKLYSYEQYF,TGTGCCAGCAGAACTAAGCTTTACTCCTACGAGCAGTACTTC
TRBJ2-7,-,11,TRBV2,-,CASKVGGEQYF,TGTGCCAGCAAAGTTGGTGGCGAGCAGTACTTC
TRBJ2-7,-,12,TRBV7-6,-,CASSKDPHEQYF,TGTGCCAGCAGCAAAGACCCCCACGAGCAGTACTTC
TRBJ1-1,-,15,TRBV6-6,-,CASSWLSGAETEAFF,TGTGCCAGCAGTTGGTTGAGCGGGGCAGAGACTGAAGCTTTCTTT
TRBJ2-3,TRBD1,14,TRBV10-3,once,CAIRDRGVQDTQYF,TGTGCCATCAGGGACAGGGGGGTTCAAGATACGCAGTATTTT
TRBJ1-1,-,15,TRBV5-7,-,CASSLRTGANTEAFF,TGTGCCAGCAGCTTGCGCACGGGGGCAAACACTGAAGCTTTCTTT
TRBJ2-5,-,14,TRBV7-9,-,CASSSQELQETQYF,TGTGCCAGCAGCTCCCAGGAACTTCAAGAGACCCAGTACTTC
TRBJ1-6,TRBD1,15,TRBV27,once,CASSPSGTENSPLHF,TGTGCCAGCAGTCCCTCCGGGACAGAAAATTCACCCCTCCACTTT
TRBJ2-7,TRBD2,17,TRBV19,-,CAKDRGTSGGPTYEQYF,TGTGCCAAAGACAGAGGGACTAGCGGGGGACCTACCTACGAGCAGTACTTC
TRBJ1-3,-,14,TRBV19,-,CASRPDRTGNTIYF,TGTGCCAGTCGACCTGACAGGACTGGAAACACCATATATTTT
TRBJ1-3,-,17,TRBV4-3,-,CASSQDRVVGLGNTIYF,TGCGCCAGCAGCCAAGATCGAGTGGTAGGATTGGGAAACACCATATATTTT
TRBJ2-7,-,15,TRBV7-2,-,CASRDKFFKAYEQYF,TGTGCCAGCAGGGATAAATTTTTCAAAGCCTACGAGCAGTACTTC
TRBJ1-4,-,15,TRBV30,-,CAWSSTGATNEKLFF,TGTGCCTGGAGTTCGACAGGTGCAACTAATGAAAAACTGTTTTTT
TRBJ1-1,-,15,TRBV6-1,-,CASSVLDSPHTEAFF,TGTGCCAGCAGTGTATTGGACAGCCCTCACACTGAAGCTTTCTTT
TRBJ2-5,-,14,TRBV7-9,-,CASSPGWAQETQYF,TGTGCCAGCAGCCCGGGGTGGGCGCAAGAGACCCAGTACTTC
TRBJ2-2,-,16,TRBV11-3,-,CASSLRPPTSTGELFF,TGTGCCAGCAGCTTAAGGCCCCCAACTTCCACCGGGGAGCTGTTTTTT
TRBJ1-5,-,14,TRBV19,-,CASMDQGFNQPQHF,TGTGCCAGTATGGACCAGGGATTCAATCAGCCCCAGCATTTT
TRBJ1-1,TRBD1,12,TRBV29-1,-,CSVGQMNTEAFF,TGCAGCGTGGGACAGATGAACACTGAAGCTTTCTTT
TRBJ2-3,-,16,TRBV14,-,CASSQVSGVGTDTQYF,TGTGCCAGCAGCCAAGTCTCAGGAGTAGGCACAGATACGCAGTATTTT
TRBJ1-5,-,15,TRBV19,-,CASSIVGEGNQPQHF,TGTGCCAGTAGTATCGTGGGCGAGGGCAATCAGCCCCAGCATTTT
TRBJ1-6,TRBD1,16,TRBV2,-,CASITDRGRVNSPLHF,TGTGCCAGCATTACCGACAGGGGGCGGGTAAATTCACCCCTCCACTTT
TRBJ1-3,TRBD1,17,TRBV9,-,CASSVDPGQGPRNTIYF,TGTGCCAGCAGCGTAGATCCGGGACAGGGACCCCGGAACACCATATATTTT
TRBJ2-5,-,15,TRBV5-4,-,CASSSWTTAQETQYF,TGTGCCAGCAGCTCCTGGACTACCGCCCAAGAGACCCAGTACTTC
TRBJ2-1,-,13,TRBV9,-,CASSVGGLDEQFF,TGTGCCAGCAGCGTAGGAGGGCTCGATGAGCAGTTCTTC
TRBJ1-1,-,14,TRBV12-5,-,CASGLIRDPPEAFF,TGTGCTAGTGGTTTGATCCGGGACCCACCAGAAGCTTTCTTT
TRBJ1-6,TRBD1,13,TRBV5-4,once,CASSRDRDSPLHF,TGTGCCAGCAGCCGTGACAGGGACTCACCCCTCCACTTT
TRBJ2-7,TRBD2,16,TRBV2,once,CASSARYGGIGGEQYF,TGTGCCAGCAGTGCACGATACGGGGGGATCGGTGGCGAGCAGTACTTC
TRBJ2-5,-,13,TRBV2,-,CASSLQGRETQYF,TGTGCCAGCAGTCTACAGGGAAGGGAGACCCAGTACTTC
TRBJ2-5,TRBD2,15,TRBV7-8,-,CASSTSGGVGETQYF,TGTGCCAGCAGCACAAGCGGGGGCGTCGGAGAGACCCAGTACTTC
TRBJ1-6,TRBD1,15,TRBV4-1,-,CASSQIRTGGSPLHF,TGCGCCAGCAGCCAAATCCGGACAGGAGGCTCACCCCTCCACTTT